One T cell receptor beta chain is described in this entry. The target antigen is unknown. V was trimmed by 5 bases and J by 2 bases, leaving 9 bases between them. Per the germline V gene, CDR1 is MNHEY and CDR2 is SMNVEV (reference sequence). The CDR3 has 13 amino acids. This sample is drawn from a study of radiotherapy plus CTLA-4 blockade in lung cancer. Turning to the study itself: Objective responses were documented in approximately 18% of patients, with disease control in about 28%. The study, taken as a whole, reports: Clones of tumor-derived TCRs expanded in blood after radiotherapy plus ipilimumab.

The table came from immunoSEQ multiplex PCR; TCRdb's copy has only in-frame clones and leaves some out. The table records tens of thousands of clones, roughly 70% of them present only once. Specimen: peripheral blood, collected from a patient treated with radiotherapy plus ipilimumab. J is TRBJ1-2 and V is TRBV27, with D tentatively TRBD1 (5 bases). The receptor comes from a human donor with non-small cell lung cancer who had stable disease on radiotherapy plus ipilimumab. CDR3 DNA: TGTGCCAGCAGTAACCACAGGAACTATGGCTACACCTTC. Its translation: CASSNHRNYGYTF.